This entry is about one T cell receptor beta chain. Antigen: not known. The V gene lost 5 bases and the J gene lost 4 bases, with 14 bases spanning the gap. Germline V lookup: CDR1 SGHTA, CDR2 FQGNSA. The CDR3 extends over 14 amino acids. The data were taken from a study of blood T cells in healthy people across ages. The use of a sample-barcoded 5' primer and a J-beta primer mix characterized a second PCR of about 7 to 12 cycles. One entry per CDR3 protein results from TCRdb running MiXCR on the 5' RACE reads. The table has about 640,000 distinct CDR3 sequences, roughly 50% seen once. The study isolated at least 7 million PBMCs from each sample. General study results and limits: A roughly linear age-dependent decrease characterized TCR beta diversity per million T cells.

Material for sequencing was blood. The receptor was derived from a man aged 60-69 years in good health. The chain links TRBV7-2 to TRBJ2-5, with a possible D match to TRBD1 (7 bases). CDR3 in amino acids: CASSPQGGSETQYF. The CDR3 bases are TGTGCCAGCAGCCCTCAGGGGGGATCAGAGACCCAGTACTTC.